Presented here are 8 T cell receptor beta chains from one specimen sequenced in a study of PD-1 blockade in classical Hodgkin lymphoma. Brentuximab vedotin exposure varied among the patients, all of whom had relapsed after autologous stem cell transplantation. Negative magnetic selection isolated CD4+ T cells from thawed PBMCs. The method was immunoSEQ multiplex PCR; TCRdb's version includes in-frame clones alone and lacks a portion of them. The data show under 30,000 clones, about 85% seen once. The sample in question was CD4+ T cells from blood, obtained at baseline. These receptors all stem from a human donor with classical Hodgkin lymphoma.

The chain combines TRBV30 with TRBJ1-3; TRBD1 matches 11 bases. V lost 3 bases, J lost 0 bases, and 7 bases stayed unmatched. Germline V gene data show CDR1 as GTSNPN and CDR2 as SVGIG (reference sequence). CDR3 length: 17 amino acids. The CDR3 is CAWRGTGGRFSGNTIYF. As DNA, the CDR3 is TGTGCCTGGAGGGGGACAGGGGGTCGCTTCTCTGGAAACACCATATATTTT.

The CDR3, as DNA: TGTGCCAGCAGTTCCCCCAGCTCTGGAAACACCATATATTTT. Translation gives CASSSPSSGNTIYF. The V and J genes are TRBV28 and TRBJ1-3; D ambiguous. V shed 4 bases and J shed 0 bases, with 7 bases lying between them. There are 14 residues in the CDR3. Per the germline V gene, CDR1 is MDHEN and CDR2 is SYDVKM.

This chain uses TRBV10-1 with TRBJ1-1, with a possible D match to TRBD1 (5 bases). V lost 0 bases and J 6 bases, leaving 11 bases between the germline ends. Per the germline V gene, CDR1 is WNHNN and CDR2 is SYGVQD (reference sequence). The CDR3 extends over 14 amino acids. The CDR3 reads CASSESMMGAEAFF. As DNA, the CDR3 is TGCGCCAGCAGTGAGTCTATGATGGGGGCTGAAGCTTTCTTT.

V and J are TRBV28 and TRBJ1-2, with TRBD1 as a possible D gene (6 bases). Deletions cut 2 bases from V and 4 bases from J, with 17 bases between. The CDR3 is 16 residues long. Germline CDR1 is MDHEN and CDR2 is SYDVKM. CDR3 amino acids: CASSLEGDGTLYGYTF. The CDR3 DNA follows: TGTGCCAGCAGTTTAGAGGGGGACGGTACCCTCTATGGCTACACCTTC.

The CDR3, as DNA: TGCGCCAGCAGCCGGACTAGCGGGAGCTTCCAAGAGACCCAGTACTTC. Amino acids: CASSRTSGSFQETQYF. V and J are TRBV5-1 and TRBJ2-5, with 13 bases aligning to TRBD2. The V segment lost 4 bases and the J segment 1 base; nucleotides outside the gene matches: 4. Germline V gene data show CDR1 as SGHRS and CDR2 as YFSETQ. The CDR3 runs 16 residues.

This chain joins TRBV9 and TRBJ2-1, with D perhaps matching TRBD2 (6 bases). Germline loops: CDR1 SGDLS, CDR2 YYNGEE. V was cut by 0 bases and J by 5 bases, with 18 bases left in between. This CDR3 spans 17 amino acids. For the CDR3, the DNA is TGTGCCAGCAGCGTAGGCGGGATTGCGGGTGGGCACAATGAGCAGTTCTTC. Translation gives CASSVGGIAGGHNEQFF.

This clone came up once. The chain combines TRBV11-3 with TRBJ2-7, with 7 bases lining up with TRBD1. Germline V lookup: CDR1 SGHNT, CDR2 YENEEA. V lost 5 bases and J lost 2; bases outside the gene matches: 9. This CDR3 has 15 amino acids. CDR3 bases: TGTGCCAGCAGCCTTAGGGACAGTGGGGCCTACGAGCAGTACTTC. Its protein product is CASSLRDSGAYEQYF.

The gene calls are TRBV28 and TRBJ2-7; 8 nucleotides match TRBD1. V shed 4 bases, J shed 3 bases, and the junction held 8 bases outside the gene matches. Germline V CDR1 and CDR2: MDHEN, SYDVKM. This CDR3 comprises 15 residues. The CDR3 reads CASSSPGQANYEQYF. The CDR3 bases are TGTGCCAGCAGTTCACCGGGACAGGCCAACTACGAGCAGTACTTC.